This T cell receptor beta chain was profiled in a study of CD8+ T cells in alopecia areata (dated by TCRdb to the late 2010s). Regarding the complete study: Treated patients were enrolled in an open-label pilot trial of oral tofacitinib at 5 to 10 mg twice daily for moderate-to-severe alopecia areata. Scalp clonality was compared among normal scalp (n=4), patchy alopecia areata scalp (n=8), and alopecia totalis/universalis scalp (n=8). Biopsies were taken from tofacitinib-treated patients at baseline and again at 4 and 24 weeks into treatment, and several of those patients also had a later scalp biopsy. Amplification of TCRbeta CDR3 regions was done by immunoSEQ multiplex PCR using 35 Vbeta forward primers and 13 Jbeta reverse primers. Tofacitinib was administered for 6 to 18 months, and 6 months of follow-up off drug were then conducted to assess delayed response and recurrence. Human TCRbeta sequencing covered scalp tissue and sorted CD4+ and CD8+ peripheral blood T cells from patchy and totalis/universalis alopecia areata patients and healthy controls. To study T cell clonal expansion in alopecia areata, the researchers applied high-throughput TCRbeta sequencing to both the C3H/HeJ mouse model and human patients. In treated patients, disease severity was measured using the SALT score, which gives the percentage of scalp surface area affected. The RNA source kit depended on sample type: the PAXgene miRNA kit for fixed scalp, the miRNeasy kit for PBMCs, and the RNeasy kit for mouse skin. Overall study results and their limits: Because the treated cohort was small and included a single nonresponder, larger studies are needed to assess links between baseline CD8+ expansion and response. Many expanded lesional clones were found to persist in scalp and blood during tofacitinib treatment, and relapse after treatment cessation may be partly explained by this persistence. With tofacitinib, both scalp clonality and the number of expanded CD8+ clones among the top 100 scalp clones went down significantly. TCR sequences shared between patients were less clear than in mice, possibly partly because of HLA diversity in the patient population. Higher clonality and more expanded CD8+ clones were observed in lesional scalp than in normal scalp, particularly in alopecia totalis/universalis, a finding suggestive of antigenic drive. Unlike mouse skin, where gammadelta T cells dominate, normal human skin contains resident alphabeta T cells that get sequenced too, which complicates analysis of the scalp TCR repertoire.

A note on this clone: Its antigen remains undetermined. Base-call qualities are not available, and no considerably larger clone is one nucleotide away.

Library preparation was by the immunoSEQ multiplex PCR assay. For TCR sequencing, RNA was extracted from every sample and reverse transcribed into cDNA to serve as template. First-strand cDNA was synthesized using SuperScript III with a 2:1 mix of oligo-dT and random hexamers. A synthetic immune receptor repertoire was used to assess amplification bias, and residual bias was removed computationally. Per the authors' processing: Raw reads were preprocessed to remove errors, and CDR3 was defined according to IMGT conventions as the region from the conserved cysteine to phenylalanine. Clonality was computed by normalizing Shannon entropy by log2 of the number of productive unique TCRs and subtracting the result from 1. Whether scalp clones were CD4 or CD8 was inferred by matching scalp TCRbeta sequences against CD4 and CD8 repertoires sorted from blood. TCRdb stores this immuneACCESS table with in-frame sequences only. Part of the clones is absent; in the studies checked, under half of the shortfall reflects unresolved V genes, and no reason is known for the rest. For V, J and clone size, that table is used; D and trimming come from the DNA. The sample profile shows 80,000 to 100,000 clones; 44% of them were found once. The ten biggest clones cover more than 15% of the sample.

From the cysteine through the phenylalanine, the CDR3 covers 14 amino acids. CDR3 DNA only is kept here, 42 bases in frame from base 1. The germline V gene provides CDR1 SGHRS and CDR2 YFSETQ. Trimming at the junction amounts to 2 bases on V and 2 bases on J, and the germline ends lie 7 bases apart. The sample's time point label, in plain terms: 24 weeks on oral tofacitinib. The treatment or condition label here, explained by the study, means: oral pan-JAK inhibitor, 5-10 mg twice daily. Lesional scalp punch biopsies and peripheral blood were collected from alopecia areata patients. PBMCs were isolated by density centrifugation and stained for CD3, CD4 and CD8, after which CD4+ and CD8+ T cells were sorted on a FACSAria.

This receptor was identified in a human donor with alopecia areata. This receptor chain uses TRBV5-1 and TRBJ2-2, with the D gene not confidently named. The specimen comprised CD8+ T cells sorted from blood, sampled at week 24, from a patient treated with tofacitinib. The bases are TGCGCCAGCAGCTTCGTCGTTAACACCGGGGAGCTGTTTTTT. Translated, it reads CASSFVVNTGELFF.